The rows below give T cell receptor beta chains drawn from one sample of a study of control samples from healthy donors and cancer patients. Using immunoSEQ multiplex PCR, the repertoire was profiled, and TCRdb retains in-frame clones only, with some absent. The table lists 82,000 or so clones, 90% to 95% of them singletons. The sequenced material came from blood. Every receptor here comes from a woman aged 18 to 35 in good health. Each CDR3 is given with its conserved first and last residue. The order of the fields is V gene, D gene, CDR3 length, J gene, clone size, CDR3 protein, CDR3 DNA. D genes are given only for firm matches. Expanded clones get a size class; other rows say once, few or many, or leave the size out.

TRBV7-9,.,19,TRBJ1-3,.,CASSLDAGEGLISGNTIYF,TGTGCCAGCAGCTTAGACGCGGGCGAGGGCTTAATCTCTGGAAACACCATATATTTT
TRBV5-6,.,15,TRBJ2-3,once,CASSFWRSSTDTQYF,TGTGCCAGCAGCTTTTGGCGGTCTAGCACAGATACGCAGTATTTT
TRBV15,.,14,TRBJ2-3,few,CATSRDRETHAQYF,TGTGCCACCAGCCGAGATAGGGAGACCCATGCGCAGTATTTT
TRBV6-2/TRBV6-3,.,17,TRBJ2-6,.,CASSFAPPWSGANVLTF,TGTGCCAGCAGTTTCGCCCCCCCTTGGTCTGGGGCCAACGTCCTGACTTTC
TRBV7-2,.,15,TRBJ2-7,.,CASSLSGTATYEQYF,TGTGCCAGCAGCTTATCCGGGACGGCCACCTACGAGCAGTACTTC
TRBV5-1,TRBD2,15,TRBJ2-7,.,CASSFTAGASGEQYF,TGCGCCAGCAGCTTTACAGCGGGGGCGTCGGGCGAGCAGTACTTC
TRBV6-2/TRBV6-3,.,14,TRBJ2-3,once,CASSYGPGTDTQYF,TGTGCCAGCAGTTACGGGCCCGGCACAGATACGCAGTATTTT
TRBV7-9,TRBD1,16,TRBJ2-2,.,CASSDRDRADTGELFF,TGTGCCAGCAGCGACCGGGACAGGGCCGACACCGGGGAGCTGTTTTTT
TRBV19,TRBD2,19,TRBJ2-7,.,CVSSMGSIPTSGRTYEQYF,TGTGTCAGTAGTATGGGCTCTATCCCCACTAGCGGGAGGACCTACGAGCAGTACTTC
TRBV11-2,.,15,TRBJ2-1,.,CASRTGPSSYNEQFF,TGTGCCAGCAGAACGGGCCCGAGCTCCTACAATGAGCAGTTCTTC
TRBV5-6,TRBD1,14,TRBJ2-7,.,CASSLTGGLSEQYF,TGTGCCAGCAGCTTGACAGGGGGTCTTTCCGAGCAGTACTTC
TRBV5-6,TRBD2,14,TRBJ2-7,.,CASSPNPGLAEQYF,TGTGCCAGCAGCCCGAACCCGGGACTAGCGGAGCAGTACTTC
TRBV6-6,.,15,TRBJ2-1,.,CASSSRRGPYNEQFF,TGTGCCAGCAGTTCCCGCCGGGGCCCCTACAATGAGCAGTTCTTC
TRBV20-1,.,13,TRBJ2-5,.,CSASIGTQETQYF,TGCAGTGCTAGTATTGGGACACAAGAGACCCAGTACTTC
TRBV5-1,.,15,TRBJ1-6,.,CASSFSTDYNSPLHF,TGCGCCAGCAGCTTCTCGACAGACTATAATTCACCCCTCCACTTT
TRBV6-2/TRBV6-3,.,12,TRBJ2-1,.,CASSRATARQFF,TGTGCCAGCAGTAGAGCCACGGCTCGGCAGTTCTTC
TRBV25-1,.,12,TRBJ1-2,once,CASSDELYGYTF,TGTGCCAGCAGTGACGAACTCTATGGCTACACCTTC
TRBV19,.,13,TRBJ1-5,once,CASTGDYNQPQHF,TGTGCCAGTACAGGGGACTACAATCAGCCCCAGCATTTT
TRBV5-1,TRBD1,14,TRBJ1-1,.,CASSPTGGSTEAFF,TGCGCCAGCAGCCCGACAGGGGGCTCGACTGAAGCTTTCTTT
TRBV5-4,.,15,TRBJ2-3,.,CASSLGGVGTDTQYF,TGTGCCAGCAGCTTGGGGGGGGTAGGCACAGATACGCAGTATTTT